This TCR beta chain was profiled in a study of cytomegalovirus exposure and HLA in healthy donors. Study-wide points: Segments of the TCR beta V type were, in most cases, productive about 87% or about 30% of the time in an earlier analysis. Later analysis revealed greater clonal expansion in HLA-associated TCR beta chains than in equally common others. HLA restriction was apparent for most CMV-associated TCR beta chains in a later analysis.

The study sampled nominally healthy donors, though unrecorded immune exposures were likely. Primers included in the PCR were 60 Vbeta and 13 Jbeta primers. Measured with immunoSEQ multiplex PCR; TCRdb has only the in-frame clones, and not every one. The sample includes over 150,000 clones, 70% to 90% seen only once; the top ten take about 0.9%. As regards this clone: Its antigen is unknown.

Germline-derived CDR1 and CDR2 are MNHEY and SVGAGI. The CDR3 runs to 13 residues. After removal of 6 bases from V and 5 bases from J, the junction contained 5 bases not matched to a gene. This TCR was recovered from a woman aged 30 to 39 in good health and CMV-seronegative. Sequenced sample: PBMCs. The chain is built from TRBV6-5 and TRBJ2-5; 8 bases agree with TRBD1. CDR3 region: CASSPQGDETQYF. The CDR3 nucleotides read TGTGCCAGCAGCCCACAGGGGGACGAGACCCAGTACTTC.